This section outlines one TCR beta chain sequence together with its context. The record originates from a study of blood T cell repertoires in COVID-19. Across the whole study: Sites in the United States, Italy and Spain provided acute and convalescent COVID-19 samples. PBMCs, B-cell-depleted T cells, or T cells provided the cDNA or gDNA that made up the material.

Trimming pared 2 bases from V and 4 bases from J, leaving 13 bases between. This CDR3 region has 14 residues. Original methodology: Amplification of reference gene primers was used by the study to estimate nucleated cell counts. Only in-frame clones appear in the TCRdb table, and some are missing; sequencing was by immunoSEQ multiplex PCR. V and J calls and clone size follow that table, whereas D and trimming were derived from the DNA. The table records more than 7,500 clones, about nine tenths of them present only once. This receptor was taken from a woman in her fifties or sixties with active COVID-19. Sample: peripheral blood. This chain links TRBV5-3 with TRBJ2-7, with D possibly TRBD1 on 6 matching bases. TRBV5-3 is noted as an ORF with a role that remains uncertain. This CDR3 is CARSLGGLRYEQYF. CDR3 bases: TGTGCCAGAAGCTTAGGGGGTTTAAGATACGAGCAGTACTTC.